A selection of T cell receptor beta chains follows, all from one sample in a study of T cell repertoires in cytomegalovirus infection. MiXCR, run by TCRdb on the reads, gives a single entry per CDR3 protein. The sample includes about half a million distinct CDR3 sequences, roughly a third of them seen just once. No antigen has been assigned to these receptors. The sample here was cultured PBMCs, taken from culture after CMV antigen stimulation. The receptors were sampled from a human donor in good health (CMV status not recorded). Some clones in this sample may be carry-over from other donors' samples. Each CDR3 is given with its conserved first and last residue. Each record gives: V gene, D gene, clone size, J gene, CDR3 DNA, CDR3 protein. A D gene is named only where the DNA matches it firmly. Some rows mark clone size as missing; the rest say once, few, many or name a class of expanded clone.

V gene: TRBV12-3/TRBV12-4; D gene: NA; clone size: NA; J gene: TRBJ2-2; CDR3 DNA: TGTGCCAGCACCCTTCTACAGGGAATCGGGGAGCTGTTTTTT; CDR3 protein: CASTLLQGIGELFF
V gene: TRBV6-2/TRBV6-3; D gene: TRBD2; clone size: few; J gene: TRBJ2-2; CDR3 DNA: TGTGCCAGCAGTTACTCGTATGGACTAGCGGGCGACACCGGGGAGCTGTTTTTT; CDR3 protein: CASSYSYGLAGDTGELFF
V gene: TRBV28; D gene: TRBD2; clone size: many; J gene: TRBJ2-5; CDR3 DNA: TGTGCCAGCAGTAGCGCTTCGGGACTAGCGGGAGGAGAGACCCAGTACTTC; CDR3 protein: CASSSASGLAGGETQYF
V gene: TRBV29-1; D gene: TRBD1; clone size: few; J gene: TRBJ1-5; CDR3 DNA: TGCAGCGTTGAAGATGGACAGGGGGTGGGCAATCAGCCCCAGCATTTT; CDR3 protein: CSVEDGQGVGNQPQHF
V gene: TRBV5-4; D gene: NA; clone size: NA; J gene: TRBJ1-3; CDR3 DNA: TGTGCCAGCAGCTTGTACAGCGCCTCTGGGACCATATATTTT; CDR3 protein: CASSLYSASGTIYF
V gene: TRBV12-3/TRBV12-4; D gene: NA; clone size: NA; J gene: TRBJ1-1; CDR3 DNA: TGTGCCAGCAGTTTCCGGCAAAATGGTGAAGCTTTCTTT; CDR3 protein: CASSFRQNGEAFF
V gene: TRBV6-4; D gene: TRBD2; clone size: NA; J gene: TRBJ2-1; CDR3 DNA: TGTGCCAGCAGTGACGGACTAGCGGGAGATGAGCAGTTCTTC; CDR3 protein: CASSDGLAGDEQFF
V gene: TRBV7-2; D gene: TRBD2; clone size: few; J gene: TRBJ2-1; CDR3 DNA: TGTGCCAGCAGCTCCGCGGGGACTAGCGGGTCCTACAATGAGCAGTTCTTC; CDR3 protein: CASSSAGTSGSYNEQFF
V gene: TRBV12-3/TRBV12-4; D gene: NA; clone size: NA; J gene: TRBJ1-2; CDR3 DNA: TGTGCCAGCAGTCCTCCTGAGGGCGCCTATGGCTACACCTTC; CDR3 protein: CASSPPEGAYGYTF
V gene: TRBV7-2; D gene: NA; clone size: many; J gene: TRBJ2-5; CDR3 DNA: TGTGCCAGCAGCTTATTCGGGGGAAGTGAGACCCAGTACTTC; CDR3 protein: CASSLFGGSETQYF
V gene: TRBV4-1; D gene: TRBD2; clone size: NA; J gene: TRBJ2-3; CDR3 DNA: TGCGCCAGCAGCCAAGATCTGAGGGAGGGCCTGGATACGCAGTATTTT; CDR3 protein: CASSQDLREGLDTQYF
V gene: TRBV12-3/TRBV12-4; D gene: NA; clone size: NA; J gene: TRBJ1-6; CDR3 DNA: TGTGCCAGCAGGACAGTAAGCTCCTATAATTCACCCCTCCACTTT; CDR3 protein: CASRTVSSYNSPLHF
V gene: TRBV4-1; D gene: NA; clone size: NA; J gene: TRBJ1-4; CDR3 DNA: TGCGCCAGCAGCCAAGTCGTCGGGTCAAGGGAAAAACTGTTTTTT; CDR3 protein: CASSQVVGSREKLFF
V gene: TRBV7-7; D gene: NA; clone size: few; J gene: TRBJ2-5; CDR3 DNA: TGTGCTAGCAGCGCATCCGGGACGAAAGAGACCCAGTACTTC; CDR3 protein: CASSASGTKETQYF
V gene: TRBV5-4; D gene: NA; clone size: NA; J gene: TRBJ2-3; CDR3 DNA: TGTGCCAGCAGCTTGGATGGGGTTTCCACAGATACGCAGTATTTT; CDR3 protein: CASSLDGVSTDTQYF
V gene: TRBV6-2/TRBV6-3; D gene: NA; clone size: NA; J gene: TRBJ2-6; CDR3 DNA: TGTGCCAGCAGTTACGTCGGGGGGGCCAACGTCCTGACTTTC; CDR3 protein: CASSYVGGANVLTF
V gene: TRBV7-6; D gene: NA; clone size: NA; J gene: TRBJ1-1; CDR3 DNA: TGTGCCAGCAGCCAAATAAACACTGAAGCTTTCTTT; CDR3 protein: CASSQINTEAFF
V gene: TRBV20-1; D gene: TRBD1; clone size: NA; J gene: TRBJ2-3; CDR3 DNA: TGCAGTGCCCAGGGGGACAAACACACAGATACGCAGTATTTT; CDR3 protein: CSAQGDKHTDTQYF
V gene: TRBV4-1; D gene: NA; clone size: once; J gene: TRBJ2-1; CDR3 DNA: TGCGCCAGCAGCCATGGGGATTTACGCAATGAGCAGTTCTTC; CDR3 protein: CASSHGDLRNEQFF
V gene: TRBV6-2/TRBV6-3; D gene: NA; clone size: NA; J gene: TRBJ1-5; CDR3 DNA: TGTGCCAGCAGTTACGTGGGGACCTATCAGCCCCAGCATTTT; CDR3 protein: CASSYVGTYQPQHF
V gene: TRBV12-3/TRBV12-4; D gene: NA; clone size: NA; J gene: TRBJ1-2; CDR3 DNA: TGTGCCAGCAGTTTTCCGCCAGGGGACGGCTACACCTTC; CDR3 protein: CASSFPPGDGYTF
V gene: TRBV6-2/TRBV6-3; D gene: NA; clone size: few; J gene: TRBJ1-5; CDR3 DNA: TGTGCCAGCACAGACGGGGGCCATCAGCCCCAGCATTTT; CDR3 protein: CASTDGGHQPQHF
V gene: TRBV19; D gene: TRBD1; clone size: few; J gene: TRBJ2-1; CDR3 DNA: TGTGCCAGTAGTATCTACAGGGGCGAGCAGTTCTTC; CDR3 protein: CASSIYRGEQFF
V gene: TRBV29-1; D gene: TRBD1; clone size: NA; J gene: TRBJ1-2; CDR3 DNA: TGCAGCGCGGACAGGGCCTATGGCTACACCTTC; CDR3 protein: CSADRAYGYTF
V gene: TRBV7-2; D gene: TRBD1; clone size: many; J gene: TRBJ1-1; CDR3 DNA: TGTGCCAGCAGCATCCCGACAGGGTACGGAAACACTGAAGCTTTCTTT; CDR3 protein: CASSIPTGYGNTEAFF
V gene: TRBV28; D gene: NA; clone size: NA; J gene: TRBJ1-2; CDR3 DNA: TGTGCCGCCGCAGCCCCAGACTATGGCTACACCTTC; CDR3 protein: CAAAAPDYGYTF